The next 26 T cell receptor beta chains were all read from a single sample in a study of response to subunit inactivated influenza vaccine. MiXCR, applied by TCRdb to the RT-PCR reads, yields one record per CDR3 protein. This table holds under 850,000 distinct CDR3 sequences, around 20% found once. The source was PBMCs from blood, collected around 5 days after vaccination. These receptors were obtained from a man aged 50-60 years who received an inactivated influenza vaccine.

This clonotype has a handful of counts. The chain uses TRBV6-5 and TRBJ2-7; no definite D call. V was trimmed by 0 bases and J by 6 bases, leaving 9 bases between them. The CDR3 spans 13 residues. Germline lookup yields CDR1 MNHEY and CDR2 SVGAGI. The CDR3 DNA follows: TGTGCCAGCAGTTACTCTTGGGCTGGCGAGCAGTACTTC. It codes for CASSYSWAGEQYF.

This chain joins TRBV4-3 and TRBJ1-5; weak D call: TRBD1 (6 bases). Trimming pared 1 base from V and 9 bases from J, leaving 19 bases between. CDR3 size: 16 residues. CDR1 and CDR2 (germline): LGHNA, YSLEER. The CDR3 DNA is TGCGCCAGCAGCCAAGTGTATGCCGGGGGCTTGTGGCCCCAGCATTTT. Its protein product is CASSQVYAGGLWPQHF.

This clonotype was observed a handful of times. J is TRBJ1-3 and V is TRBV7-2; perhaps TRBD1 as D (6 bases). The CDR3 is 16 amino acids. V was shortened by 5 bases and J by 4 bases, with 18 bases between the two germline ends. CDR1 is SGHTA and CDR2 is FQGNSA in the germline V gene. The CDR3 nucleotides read TGTGCCAGCAGCCCCCAGGGGCTTGGGGTCGGAAACACCATATATTTT. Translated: CASSPQGLGVGNTIYF.

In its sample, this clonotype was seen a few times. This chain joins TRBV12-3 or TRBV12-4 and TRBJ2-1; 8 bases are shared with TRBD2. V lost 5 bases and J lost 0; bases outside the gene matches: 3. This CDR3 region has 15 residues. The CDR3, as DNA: TGTGCCAGCAGTGAACTAGCGGCCTCCTACAATGAGCAGTTCTTC. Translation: CASSELAASYNEQFF.

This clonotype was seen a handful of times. CDR3 bases: TGTGCCAGCAGTTACTCCCCTTGGTGGGTGGACCCAGGCACAGATACGCAGTATTTT. It translates to CASSYSPWWVDPGTDTQYF. The chain has TRBV6-5 and TRBJ2-3; D uncertain. CDR3 size: 19 residues. V lost 0 bases to trimming and J lost 1 base, with 20 bases between them. Germline V CDR1 and CDR2: MNHEY, SVGAGI.

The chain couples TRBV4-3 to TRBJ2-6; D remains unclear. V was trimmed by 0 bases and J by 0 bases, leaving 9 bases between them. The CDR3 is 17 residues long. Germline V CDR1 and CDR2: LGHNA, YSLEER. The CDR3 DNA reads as TGCGCCAGCAGCCAAGAACCGGGTCGCTCTGGGGCCAACGTCCTGACTTTC. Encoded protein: CASSQEPGRSGANVLTF.

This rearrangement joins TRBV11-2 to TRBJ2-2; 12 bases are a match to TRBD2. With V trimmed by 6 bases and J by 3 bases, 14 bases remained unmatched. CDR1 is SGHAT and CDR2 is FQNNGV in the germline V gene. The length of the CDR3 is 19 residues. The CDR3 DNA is TGTGCCAGCAGTGTATTCTCCCTAGCGGGAGGGCGTGACACCGGGGAGCTGTTTTTT. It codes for CASSVFSLAGGRDTGELFF.

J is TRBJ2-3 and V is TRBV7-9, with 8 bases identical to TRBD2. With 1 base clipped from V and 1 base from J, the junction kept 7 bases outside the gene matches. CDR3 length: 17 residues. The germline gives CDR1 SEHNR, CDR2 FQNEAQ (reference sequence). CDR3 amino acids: CASSLVTREVGTDTQYF. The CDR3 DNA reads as TGTGCCAGCAGCTTAGTTACGCGGGAGGTCGGCACAGATACGCAGTATTTT.

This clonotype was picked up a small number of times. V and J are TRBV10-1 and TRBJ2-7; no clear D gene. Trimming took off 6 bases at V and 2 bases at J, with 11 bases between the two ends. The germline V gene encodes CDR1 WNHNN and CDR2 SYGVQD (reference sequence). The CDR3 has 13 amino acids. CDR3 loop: CASRTWETYEQYF. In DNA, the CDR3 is TGCGCCAGCAGAACTTGGGAAACCTACGAGCAGTACTTC.

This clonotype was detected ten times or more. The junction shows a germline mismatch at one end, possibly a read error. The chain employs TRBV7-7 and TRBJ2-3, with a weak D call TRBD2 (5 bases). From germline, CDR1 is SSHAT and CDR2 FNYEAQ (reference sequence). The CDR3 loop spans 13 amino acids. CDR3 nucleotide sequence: TGTGCTAGCAGCACCGGGGGCACAGATACGCAGTATTTT. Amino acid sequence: CASSTGGTDTQYF.

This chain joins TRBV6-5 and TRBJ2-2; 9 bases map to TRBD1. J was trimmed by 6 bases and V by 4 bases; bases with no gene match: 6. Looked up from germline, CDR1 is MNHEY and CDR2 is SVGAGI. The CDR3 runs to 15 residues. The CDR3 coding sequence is TGTGCCAGCAGTTCACAGGGGGCGAATCCCGGGGAGCTGTTTTTT. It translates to CASSSQGANPGELFF.

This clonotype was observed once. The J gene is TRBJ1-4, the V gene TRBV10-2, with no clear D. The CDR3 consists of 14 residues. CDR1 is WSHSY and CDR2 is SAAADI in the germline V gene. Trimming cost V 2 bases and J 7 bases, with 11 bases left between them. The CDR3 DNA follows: TGCGCCAGCAGTGAGATGGGGTTTAGTGAAAAACTGTTTTTT. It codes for CASSEMGFSEKLFF.

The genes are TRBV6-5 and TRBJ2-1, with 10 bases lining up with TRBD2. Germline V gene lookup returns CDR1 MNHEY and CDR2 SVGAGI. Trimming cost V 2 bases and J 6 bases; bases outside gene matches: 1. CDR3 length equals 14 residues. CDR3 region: CASSYGTSVNEQFF. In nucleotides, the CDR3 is TGTGCCAGCAGTTACGGGACTAGCGTCAATGAGCAGTTCTTC.

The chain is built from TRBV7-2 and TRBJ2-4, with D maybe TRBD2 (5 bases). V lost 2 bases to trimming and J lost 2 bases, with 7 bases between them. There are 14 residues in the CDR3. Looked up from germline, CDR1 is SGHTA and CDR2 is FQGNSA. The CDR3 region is CASSLMDSKNIQYF. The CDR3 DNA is TGTGCCAGCAGCTTAATGGACTCCAAAAACATTCAGTACTTC.

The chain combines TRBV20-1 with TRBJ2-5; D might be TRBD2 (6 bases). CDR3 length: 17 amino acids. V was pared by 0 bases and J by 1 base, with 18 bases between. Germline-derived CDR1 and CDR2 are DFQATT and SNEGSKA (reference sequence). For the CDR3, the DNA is TGCAGTGCTAGAGATCGGACCCGCGGCGGGATCCAAGAGACCCAGTACTTC. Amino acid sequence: CSARDRTRGGIQETQYF.

DNA of the CDR3: TGCGCCAGCAGCCCGGGGGGACACGGACTCTACAATGAGCAGTTCTTC. Its translation: CASSPGGHGLYNEQFF. The chain has TRBV5-1 and TRBJ2-1; D may be TRBD2 (7 bases). The CDR3 totals 16 residues. The V gene's germline CDR1 is SGHRS and CDR2 YFSETQ. The germline V and J ends were trimmed by 4 bases and 3 bases, with 17 bases remaining between them.

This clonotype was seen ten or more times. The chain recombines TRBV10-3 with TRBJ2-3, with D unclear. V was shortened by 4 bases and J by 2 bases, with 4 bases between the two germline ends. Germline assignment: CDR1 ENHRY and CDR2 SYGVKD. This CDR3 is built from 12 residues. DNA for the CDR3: TGTGCCATCAGTGGGAACACAGATACGCAGTATTTT. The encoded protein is CAISGNTDTQYF.

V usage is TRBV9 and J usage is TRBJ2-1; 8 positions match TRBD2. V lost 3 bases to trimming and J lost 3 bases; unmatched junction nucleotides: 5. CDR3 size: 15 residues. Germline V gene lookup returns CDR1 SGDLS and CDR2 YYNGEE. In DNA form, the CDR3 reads TGTGCCAGCAGCGCCCTAGCGGGTGACTACAATGAGCAGTTCTTC. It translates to CASSALAGDYNEQFF.

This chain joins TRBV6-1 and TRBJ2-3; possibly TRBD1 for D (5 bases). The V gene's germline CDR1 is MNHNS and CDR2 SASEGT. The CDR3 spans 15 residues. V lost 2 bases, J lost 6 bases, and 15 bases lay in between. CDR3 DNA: TGTGCCAGCAGTGAACCCTTCAGGGCCCCGGATACGCAGTATTTT. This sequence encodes CASSEPFRAPDTQYF.

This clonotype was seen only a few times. The CDR3 region has the DNA TGTGCCAGCAGTTACCCCGGACAGGGCACAACTAATGAAAAACTGTTTTTT. It yields the protein CASSYPGQGTTNEKLFF. This sequence joins TRBV6-5 and TRBJ1-4; 8 positions match TRBD1. The CDR3 has 17 amino acids. Germline-derived CDR1 and CDR2 are MNHEY and SVGAGI. Trimming at V came to 2 bases and at J to 0 bases, leaving 5 bases not matched to a gene.

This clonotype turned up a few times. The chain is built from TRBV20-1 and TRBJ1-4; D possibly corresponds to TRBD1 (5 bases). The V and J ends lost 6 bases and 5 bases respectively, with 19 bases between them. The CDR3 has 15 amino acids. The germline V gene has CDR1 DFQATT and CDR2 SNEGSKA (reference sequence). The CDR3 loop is CSAPNSREGNEKLFF. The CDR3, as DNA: TGCAGTGCCCCAAACTCGAGGGAGGGGAATGAAAAACTGTTTTTT.

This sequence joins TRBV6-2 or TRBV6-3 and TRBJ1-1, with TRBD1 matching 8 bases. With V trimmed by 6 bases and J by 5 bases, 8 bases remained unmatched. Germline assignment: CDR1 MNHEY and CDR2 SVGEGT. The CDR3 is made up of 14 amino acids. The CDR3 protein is CASRSGGEQTEAFF. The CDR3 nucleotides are TGTGCCAGCAGGTCAGGGGGCGAACAGACTGAAGCTTTCTTT.

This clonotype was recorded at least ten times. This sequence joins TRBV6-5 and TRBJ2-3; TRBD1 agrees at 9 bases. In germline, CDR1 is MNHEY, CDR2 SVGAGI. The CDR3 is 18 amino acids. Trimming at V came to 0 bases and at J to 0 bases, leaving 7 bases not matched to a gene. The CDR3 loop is CASSYSWDRVLSTDTQYF. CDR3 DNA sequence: TGTGCCAGCAGTTACTCGTGGGACAGGGTCCTAAGCACAGATACGCAGTATTTT.

CDR3: CSAEGGGNQPQHF. The CDR3 DNA is TGCAGTGCTGAAGGTGGGGGCAATCAGCCCCAGCATTTT. This sequence joins TRBV20-1 and TRBJ1-5; no firm D call. Trimming removed 5 bases at V and 2 bases at J, with 10 bases between. This CDR3 is 13 amino acids long. CDR1 and CDR2 from the germline V gene are DFQATT and SNEGSKA (reference sequence).

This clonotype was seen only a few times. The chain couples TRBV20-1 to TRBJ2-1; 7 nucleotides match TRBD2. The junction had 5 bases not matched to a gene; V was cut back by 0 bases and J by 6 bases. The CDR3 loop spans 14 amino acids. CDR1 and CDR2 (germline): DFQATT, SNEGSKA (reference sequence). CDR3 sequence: CSARDPGRTNEQFF. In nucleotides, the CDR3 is TGCAGTGCTAGAGATCCCGGGAGGACCAATGAGCAGTTCTTC.

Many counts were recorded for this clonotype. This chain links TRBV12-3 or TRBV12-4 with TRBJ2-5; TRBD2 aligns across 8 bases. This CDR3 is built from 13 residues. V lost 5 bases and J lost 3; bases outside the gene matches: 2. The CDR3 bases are TGTGCCAGCAGTGGACTAGCAGAAGAGACCCAGTACTTC. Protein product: CASSGLAEETQYF.